Below, 10 T cell receptor beta chains from the same sample are listed, as sequenced in a study of radiotherapy plus CTLA-4 blockade in lung cancer. The table came from immunoSEQ multiplex PCR; TCRdb's copy has only in-frame clones and leaves some out. The table has tens of thousands of clones, roughly 75% seen once. The sample in question was peripheral blood, obtained from a patient treated with radiotherapy plus ipilimumab. The receptor source for this set is a human donor with non-small cell lung cancer who had stable disease on radiotherapy plus ipilimumab.

This rearrangement joins TRBV29-1 to TRBJ1-4; possibly TRBD1 for D (5 bases). V shed 4 bases and J shed 7 bases, with 16 bases lying between them. The length of the CDR3 is 14 residues. Germline loops: CDR1 SQVTM, CDR2 ANQGSEA. The CDR3 is CSVVGDGGGEKLFF. CDR3 in DNA: TGCAGCGTTGTAGGGGACGGGGGAGGTGAAAAACTGTTTTTT.

The gene calls are TRBV15 and TRBJ2-1; the match to TRBD2 covers 10 bases. The germline V gene encodes CDR1 LNHNV and CDR2 YYDKDF (reference sequence). With V trimmed by 1 base and J by 9 bases, 9 bases remained unmatched. This CDR3 is 16 amino acids long. The CDR3 sequence: CATSRGLAGGEIEQFF. In nucleotides, the CDR3 is TGTGCCACCAGCAGAGGGTTAGCGGGGGGTGAAATTGAGCAGTTCTTC.

The rearrangement uses TRBV5-6 and TRBJ1-1, with D hard to call. The germline gives CDR1 SGHDT, CDR2 YYEEEE. The CDR3 loop spans 12 amino acids. The ends were cut back, 4 bases at V and 7 bases at J, with 11 bases in the middle. The CDR3, as DNA: TGTGCCAGCAGCCCCTTTAACGGTGAAGCTTTCTTT. This codes for CASSPFNGEAFF.

The rearrangement joins TRBV5-1 to TRBJ1-1; 8 bases map to TRBD1. Germline trimming cut 2 bases from V and 5 bases from J; bases unmatched to any gene: 5. Per the germline V gene, CDR1 is SGHRS and CDR2 is YFSETQ. The CDR3 totals 14 residues. This CDR3 reads CASSLQGERTEAFF. CDR3 DNA: TGCGCCAGCAGCTTACAGGGGGAGAGGACTGAAGCTTTCTTT.

The chain is built from TRBV6-5 and TRBJ1-1, with TRBD1 as a possible D gene (5 bases). Trimming took off 2 bases at V and 7 bases at J, with 11 bases between the two ends. In germline, CDR1 is MNHEY, CDR2 SVGAGI. There are 13 residues in the CDR3. The CDR3 DNA reads as TGTGCCAGCAGTTACCGCGCGCAGGGTGAAGCTTTCTTT. Translated: CASSYRAQGEAFF.

This clone was counted a few times. The chain links TRBV4-1 to TRBJ1-1; D is ambiguous. The CDR3 totals 15 residues. Trimming took off 3 bases at V and 5 bases at J, with 16 bases between the two ends. Germline-derived CDR1 and CDR2 are MGHRA and YSYEKL. The DNA of the CDR3 is TGCGCCAGCAGCCAGGGAACAGCCAAGCGGACTGAAGCTTTCTTT. Encoded protein: CASSQGTAKRTEAFF.

The chain is built from TRBV2 and TRBJ1-5, with 8 bases fitting TRBD1. Losses at the gene ends were 7 bases for V and 2 bases for J; bases not matched to a gene: 7. The CDR3 spans 15 residues. Germline lookup yields CDR1 SNHLY and CDR2 FYNNEI. The CDR3: CASKEADRGNQPQHF. The DNA of the CDR3 is TGTGCCAGCAAAGAAGCGGACAGGGGCAATCAGCCCCAGCATTTT.

The count of this clone is one. The CDR3 sequence: CATSTLSYEQYF. CDR3 bases: TGTGCCACCAGCACACTCTCCTACGAGCAGTACTTC. This chain connects TRBV15 to TRBJ2-7, with D uncertain. With 4 bases removed from V and 0 bases from J, the gap between germline ends came to 4 bases. The germline gives CDR1 LNHNV, CDR2 YYDKDF (reference sequence). The CDR3 totals 12 residues.

V usage is TRBV9 and J usage is TRBJ1-6; D is possibly TRBD1 (6 bases). The CDR3 has 15 residues. V lost 3 bases to trimming and J lost 7 bases, with 14 bases between them. The germline CDR1 and CDR2 sequences are SGDLS and YYNGEE. The DNA for the CDR3 is TGTGCCAGCAGCGAGTCGGACAGACCCAATTCACCCCTCCACTTT. Encoded protein: CASSESDRPNSPLHF.

The V gene is TRBV5-1, the J gene TRBJ1-1; 9 bases are shared with TRBD1. The trim removed 7 bases at V and 1 base at J, leaving 5 bases unmatched. The CDR3 runs 14 residues. Germline V lookup: CDR1 SGHRS, CDR2 YFSETQ. The CDR3, as DNA: TGCGCCAGCGGAGCGGGACAGGGGAACACTGAAGCTTTCTTT. It specifies CASGAGQGNTEAFF.